This passage covers 17 T cell receptor beta chains from one sample sequenced in a study of T-cell memory formation after mild COVID-19 (dated by TCRdb to about 2021). Libraries were prepared through 5' RACE. Sequenced on an Illumina NovaSeq 6000. Using fastp at Q25 and MiXCR, TCRdb reprocessed the public reads and kept productive beta chains. Entries are consolidated by CDR3 protein sequence, retaining the most common genes and DNA. The sample table records approximately 400,000 distinct CDR3 sequences; more than 20% of these occur just once. The top ten clones comprise 7% to 9.5% of the sample. The specimen sequenced was PBMCs or a T cell subset sorted from them (not recorded which). All receptors derive from an adult woman who had mild COVID-19 (a few samples of this study predate the infection). The sample titles of this study are shuffled in the database, so cell type and time point are left out; the donor was told from shared clones.

This clonotype was found a few times. The DNA of the CDR3 is TGCAGTGCTAGAGATCGGGTGGAGCAGTTCTTC. Translated: CSARDRVEQFF. This chain links TRBV20-1 with TRBJ2-1, with unresolved D. There are 11 residues in the CDR3. Germline values: CDR1 DFQATT, CDR2 SNEGSKA (reference sequence). The V end was cut by 0 bases, the J end by 10 bases, with 7 bases between.

The rearrangement uses TRBV18 and TRBJ2-2; a possible D gene is TRBD1 (5 bases). This CDR3 is 15 amino acids long. Trimming removed 2 bases from V and 0 bases from J, with 7 bases in between. The germline CDR1 and CDR2 sequences are KGHSH and LQKENI. CDR3 sequence: CASSPGAANTGELFF. The CDR3 DNA reads as TGTGCCAGCTCACCAGGGGCCGCGAACACCGGGGAGCTGTTTTTT.

V and J are TRBV5-4 and TRBJ2-7; 13 bases map to TRBD2. The junction had 7 bases not matched to a gene; V was cut back by 1 base and J by 0 bases. The germline gives CDR1 SGHNT, CDR2 YYREEE (reference sequence). This CDR3 has 18 amino acids. The CDR3 coding sequence is TGTGCCAGCAGCTTGCACGGACTAGCGGGGGCCGCCTCCTACGAGCAGTACTTC. This sequence encodes CASSLHGLAGAASYEQYF.

This clonotype was counted only a few times. This chain uses TRBV24-1 with TRBJ2-5, with D perhaps TRBD2 (6 bases). The CDR3 extends over 18 amino acids. Between the trimmed V and J ends, which lost 1 base and 4 bases, there was a span of 21 bases. In germline, CDR1 is KGHDR, CDR2 SFDVKD. The CDR3 DNA is TGTGCCACCAGTGATTTAAGATCTGTCGGGGAGGTGGGAGAGACCCAGTACTTC. It codes for CATSDLRSVGEVGETQYF.

V usage is TRBV20-1 and J usage is TRBJ2-1; 7 bases agree with TRBD2. Germline trimming cut 2 bases from V and 13 bases from J; bases unmatched to any gene: 17. The germline V gene has CDR1 DFQATT and CDR2 SNEGSKA (reference sequence). The CDR3 totals 15 residues. The CDR3 DNA is TGCAGTGCTAGAAGTGCGGCGGGAGCGGATGCTGATCAGTTCTTC. This translates into CSARSAAGADADQFF.

This clonotype was recorded at least ten times. The chain uses TRBV20-1 and TRBJ2-1; 8 bases are shared with TRBD2. V was pared by 1 base and J by 7 bases, with 15 bases of the junction left unmatched. Germline V gene sequence: CDR1 DFQATT, CDR2 SNEGSKA (reference sequence). The CDR3 spans 17 residues. The CDR3, as DNA: TGCAGTGCTAGAGCCTCCCTTGGGAGCGGGGGAAATAATGAGCAGTTCTTC. It encodes CSARASLGSGGNNEQFF.

This clonotype was observed at least ten times. The chain joins TRBV19 to TRBJ2-6; unclear D gene. The germline gives CDR1 LNHDA, CDR2 SQIVND (reference sequence). V gave up 6 bases and J gave up 0 bases, with 9 bases separating them. The CDR3 runs 15 residues. CDR3 sequence: CASRKDHSGANVLTF. The CDR3 bases are TGTGCCAGTAGGAAAGACCACTCTGGGGCCAACGTCCTGACTTTC.

This clonotype was detected only a few times. The chain carries TRBV7-9 and TRBJ2-1; D tentatively fits TRBD1 or TRBD2 (5 bases each). V was pared by 0 bases and J by 4 bases, with 13 bases between. The germline gives CDR1 SEHNR, CDR2 FQNEAQ (reference sequence). The CDR3 loop spans 16 amino acids. CDR3 amino acids: CASSLARQGPYNEQFF. CDR3 DNA sequence: TGTGCCAGCAGCTTAGCTAGGCAGGGACCGTACAATGAGCAGTTCTTC.

The rearrangement links TRBV20-1 to TRBJ2-7, with TRBD1 matching 8 bases. Germline values: CDR1 DFQATT, CDR2 SNEGSKA (reference sequence). V shed 5 bases, J shed 0 bases, and the junction held 6 bases outside the gene matches. The CDR3 is 14 residues long. The CDR3 DNA is TGCAGTGCTTCCCACAGGGGGTTCTCCTACGAGCAGTACTTC. Protein sequence: CSASHRGFSYEQYF.

This clonotype was seen a few times. The rearrangement uses TRBV5-1 and TRBJ2-1; D gene uncertain. Germline CDR1 SGHRS, CDR2 YFSETQ. Trimming pared 0 bases from V and 0 bases from J, leaving 10 bases between. The CDR3 runs to 16 residues. CDR3 in DNA: TGCGCCAGCAGCTTGGCCAAGGTGAGCTCCTACAATGAGCAGTTCTTC. Its protein product is CASSLAKVSSYNEQFF.

There are a few counts of this clonotype. The V gene is TRBV11-2, the J gene TRBJ2-7; D is ambiguous. V was shortened by 3 bases and J by 4 bases, with 16 bases between the two germline ends. CDR1 is SGHAT, CDR2 FQNNGV, per germline. The CDR3 is made up of 15 amino acids. The CDR3 DNA sequence: TGTGCCAGCAGCTTGATTTGGGGTAACCGGTACGAGCAGTACTTC. It specifies CASSLIWGNRYEQYF.

This clonotype was seen only once. The J gene is TRBJ2-7, the V gene TRBV5-1; D may be TRBD1 (6 bases). CDR3 length: 16 residues. The V gene lost 4 bases and the J gene lost 4 bases, with 21 bases spanning the gap. CDR1 SGHRS and CDR2 YFSETQ come from the germline V gene. The CDR3 nucleotides read TGCGCCAGCAGCCCCGTCCTGGTGGGGACACCATACGAGCAGTACTTC. This translates into CASSPVLVGTPYEQYF.

The chain combines TRBV30 with TRBJ1-6, with 7 positions matching TRBD1. The CDR3 totals 15 residues. Trimming removed 2 bases from V and 10 bases from J; junction bases left unmatched: 11. Germline V lookup: CDR1 GTSNPN, CDR2 SVGIG (reference sequence). CDR3 amino acids: CAWSKGGLRESPLHF. In nucleotides, the CDR3 is TGTGCCTGGAGTAAAGGGGGCCTAAGAGAATCACCCCTCCACTTT.

This clonotype showed up just a few times. V gene TRBV20-1 combines with J gene TRBJ2-1; D not certain. In germline, CDR1 is DFQATT, CDR2 SNEGSKA (reference sequence). V lost 6 bases to trimming and J lost 9 bases, with 9 bases between them. This CDR3 has 10 residues. This chain's CDR3 is CSAPAIEQFF. CDR3 sequence (DNA): TGCAGTGCCCCGGCGATTGAGCAGTTCTTC.

The gene calls are TRBV9 and TRBJ2-1; 15 bases map to TRBD2. The trim removed 4 bases at V and 6 bases at J, leaving 8 bases unmatched. The CDR3 is made up of 17 amino acids. Per the germline V gene, CDR1 is SGDLS and CDR2 is YYNGEE. CDR3 residues: CASSPGLAGGPLNEQFF. The CDR3 DNA follows: TGTGCCAGCAGCCCAGGACTAGCGGGAGGGCCTCTCAATGAGCAGTTCTTC.

This clonotype was detected only a few times. V usage is TRBV6-6 and J usage is TRBJ2-3; TRBD2 aligns across 9 bases. The CDR3 length is 12 residues. Germline lookup yields CDR1 MNHNY and CDR2 SVGAGI (reference sequence). V gave up 8 bases and J gave up 4 bases; unmatched junction bases: 1. As DNA, the CDR3 is TGTGCCAGCCGACTAGCGGCAGATACGCAGTATTTT. Protein sequence: CASRLAADTQYF.

This clonotype was detected a few times. V usage is TRBV19 and J usage is TRBJ2-1; 9 nucleotides agree with TRBD2. The CDR3 has 16 residues. CDR1 and CDR2 from the germline V gene are LNHDA and SQIVND (reference sequence). With 6 bases clipped from V and 2 bases from J, the junction kept 8 bases outside the gene matches. This CDR3 reads CASRIRVAGAYNEQFF. In DNA, the CDR3 is TGTGCCAGTAGGATCCGGGTAGCGGGAGCCTACAATGAGCAGTTCTTC.